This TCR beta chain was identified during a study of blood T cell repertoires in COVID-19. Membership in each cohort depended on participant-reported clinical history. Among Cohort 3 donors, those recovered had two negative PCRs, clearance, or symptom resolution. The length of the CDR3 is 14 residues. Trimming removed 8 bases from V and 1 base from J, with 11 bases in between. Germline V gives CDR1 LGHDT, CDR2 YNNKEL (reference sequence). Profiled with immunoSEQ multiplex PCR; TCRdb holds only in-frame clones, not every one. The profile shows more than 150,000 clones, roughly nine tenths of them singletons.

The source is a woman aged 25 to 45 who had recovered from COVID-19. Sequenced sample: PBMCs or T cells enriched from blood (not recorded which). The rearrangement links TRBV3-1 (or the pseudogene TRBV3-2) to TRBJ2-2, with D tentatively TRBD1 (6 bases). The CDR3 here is CASVRGGNTGELFF. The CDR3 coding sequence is TGTGCCAGCGTACGAGGGGGGAACACCGGGGAGCTGTTTTTT.